This entry describes one T cell receptor (beta chain). Its target is unknown. This entry is derived from a study of cytomegalovirus exposure and HLA in healthy donors. With 60 Vbeta and 13 Jbeta primers, the PCR was carried out. Original handling: In a later analysis, some 11 million of approximately 86 million unique beta chains occurred in at least two donors. The repertoire was sequenced with immunoSEQ multiplex PCR; TCRdb's copy has only in-frame clones and lacks some. From that table come the V and J calls and clone size; the DNA was used to work out D and trimming. Recorded for this sample: approximately 50,000 clones. Each of the donors was a healthy bone marrow donor. CDR3 length: 16 residues. Germline loops: CDR1 SGHNT, CDR2 YENEEA. The J segment lost 0 bases and the V segment lost 1 base, leaving 0 bases of the junction unmatched. General study results and limits: Analysis was carried out at a later point, and it linked a missense DCLRE1C variant to TCR beta V- and J-gene trimming.

The chain links TRBV11-3 to TRBJ2-6; 7 bases match TRBD2. This TCR was recovered from a man between 18 and 35 years old in good health and CMV-seropositive. The sequencing input was PBMCs. As DNA, the CDR3 is TGTGCCAGCAGCTTAGGCGGGGGCTCTGGGGCCAACGTCCTGACTTTC. The encoded protein is CASSLGGGSGANVLTF. The variable domain in full, with the rest retrieved from reference TRBV11-3 and TRBJ2-6, is EAGVVQSPRYKIIEKKQPVAFWCNPISGHNTLYWYLQNLGQGPELLIRYENEEAVDDSQLPKDRFSAERLKGVDSTLKIQPAELGDSAVYLCASSLGGGSGANVLTFGAGSRLTVL.